This T cell receptor (beta chain) was captured by sequencing in a study of technical replicates of blood from a few donors. The data were produced by immunoSEQ multiplex PCR, yet TCRdb's version contains in-frame clones alone and is incomplete. The data hold 70,000 or so clones, with 90% to 95% observed a single time. CDR3 length: 16 residues. V trimming: 3 bases; J trimming: 4 bases; junction bases outside the gene matches: 7. CDR1 SGHNT and CDR2 YENEEA come from the germline V gene. The sequence was collected from a human donor in good health. Some clones in this sample may be carry-over from other donors' samples. The rearrangement links TRBV11-3 to TRBJ1-1, with 11 bases fitting TRBD1. The sample consisted of T cells isolated from PBMCs. For the CDR3, the DNA is TGTGCCAGCAGCTTCGGACAGGGGGCCGGGAGCACTGAAGCTTTCTTT. It is translated as CASSFGQGAGSTEAFF.